This T cell receptor (beta chain) was sequenced during a study of cytomegalovirus exposure and HLA in healthy donors. Points on this clone: Its specificity is unknown.

Overall study results and limits: Within a later analysis, the majority of CMV-associated TCR beta chains appeared HLA-restricted.

V lost 5 bases and J lost 5, with 16 bases in between. This CDR3 is 15 amino acids long. Germline CDR1 MDHEN, CDR2 SYDVKM. Primers: 60 Vbeta forward and 13 Jbeta reverse. The repertoire was sequenced with immunoSEQ multiplex PCR; TCRdb's copy has only in-frame clones and lacks some. Here the sample spans around 99,000 clones, 73% being singletons. Sequencing was carried out using PBMCs. V and J are TRBV28 and TRBJ1-5; perhaps TRBD1 as D (6 bases). This sequence originates from a man aged 25 to 40 in good health and CMV-seronegative. CDR3 in DNA: TGTGCCAGCAGTCTCCGACGGACAGACGATCAGCCCCAGCATTTT. Translating it yields CASSLRRTDDQPQHF. The full variable domain, completed using reference TRBV28 and TRBJ1-5, is DVKVTQSSRYLVKRTGEKVFLECVQDMDHENMFWYRQDPGLGLRLIYFSYDVKMKEKGDIPEGYSVSREKKERFSLILESASTNQTSMYLCASSLRRTDDQPQHFGDGTRLSIL.